This T cell receptor beta chain was sequenced during a study of post-analysis software for immune sequencing data (dated by TCRdb to between 2014 and 2017). A note on the overall study: The recorded disease courses included relapsing-remitting, secondary progressive and progressive-relapsing multiple sclerosis, and some patients had no subtype annotation. The patient repertoires were set against 10 to 11 previously published healthy control repertoires from donors whose ages ranged from roughly 6 to 26 years. A subset of samples was prepared in parallel using single-end sample barcoding, then pooled and co-amplified after Illumina adapter ligation. The paper's findings and limits, for the study overall: The control group was slightly older than the multiple sclerosis patient group. Normalized Chao1 diversity was significantly lower in multiple sclerosis patients than controls, suggesting substantial peripheral T-cell clonal expansion. Patients showed significantly higher frequencies than controls for 4 or 5 TRBV segments, among them TRBV5-6, TRBV5-1 and TRBV20-1. Direct clustering with F measure showed strong co-clustering of samples prepared in the same batch, prompting a batch-effect correction.

Per the germline V gene, MNHNS is the CDR1 and SASEGT is the CDR2. The CDR3 spans 12 residues, from the cysteine through the phenylalanine. The entry retains the CDR3 DNA only, 36 bases that are in frame from base 1. V was cut back by 4 bases and J by 4 bases, leaving a gap of 7 bases between them. Library preparation used PCR. The reads were generated on an Illumina HiSeq 2500. Unique molecular identifiers were incorporated into TCR beta cDNA libraries to reduce PCR and sequencing biases. Per 1 to 10 million input T cells, some 500,000 cDNA molecules were obtained, such that each molecule approximated one T cell. The patient libraries were prepared and sequenced using the same protocol as the earlier healthy control dataset. Samples belonging to the same batch were prepared together, multiplexed and sequenced on a shared HiSeq lane. From the authors' description of their analysis: MIGEC handled the raw barcoded reads, throwing out single-read molecular identifier groups before consensus assembly and CDR3 extraction. Clonotype tables were post-analysed with VDJtools, and diversity was normalized by down-sampling all datasets to the smallest sample size. To correct batch-related cross-sample contamination, repertoire overlap clustering matched CDR3 amino acid sequences but not nucleotide sequences. TCRdb's own reprocessing of the public reads used fastp at Q25 and MiXCR and kept productive beta chains. Records with the same CDR3 protein are collapsed into one entry carrying the most frequent genes and DNA. The V and J calls, along with clone size, are taken from TCRdb and not from the paper's own processing. The sample table shows about 810,000 distinct CDR3 sequences, and approximately 50% are seen once. The ten top clones hold about 4.8% of the sample.

To demonstrate the VDJtools post-analysis software, TCR beta repertoires were profiled from the peripheral blood of 13 young patients with multiple sclerosis. The multiple sclerosis patients were children and adolescents ranging in age from about 6 to 17 years. Notes on this clonotype: Its antigen is currently not known. Per-base quality was not reported, and no clone a single base away is much larger than it.

The clonotype originates from a girl aged 5 to 17 with multiple sclerosis. The sequence is built from TRBV6-1 and TRBJ2-5; no D gene is confidently identified. Sequenced material: blood. The CDR3 protein: CASSVLLETQYF. The DNA sequence is given as TGTGCCAGCAGTGTCCTCTTAGAGACCCAGTACTTC.